This entry describes one T cell receptor (beta chain). Naive CD8 cells, CD45RO-negative and positively selected for CCR7, excluded terminally differentiated effector memory CD45RA+ cells. This entry is derived from a study of shared clonotypes between healthy human individuals. Assay used: immunoSEQ multiplex PCR; TCRdb lists only in-frame clones, some missing. The profile shows about 2 million clones, approximately 94% of them singletons. The junction had 3 bases not matched to a gene; V was cut back by 5 bases and J by 8 bases. Germline V gene sequence: CDR1 MNHEY, CDR2 SMNVEV (reference sequence). This CDR3 comprises 14 residues.

Sequencing used naive CD8+ T cells sorted from blood. The chain combines TRBV27 with TRBJ2-1, with 13 bases matching TRBD2. The source is a man aged 18 to 29 in good health. CDR3 nucleotides: TGTGCCAGCAGTCTACTAGCGGGAGGGCATGAGCAGTTCTTC. Amino acid sequence: CASSLLAGGHEQFF.